Listed below are T cell receptor beta chains from one sample, sequenced in a study of shared clonotypes between healthy human individuals. Data came from immunoSEQ multiplex PCR; TCRdb stores just in-frame clones and leaves some out. The sample contains hundreds of thousands of clones, 90% to 96% of which appear only once. The sample consisted of naive CD4+ T cells sorted from blood. Receptors originate from a woman in her twenties or thirties in good health. Both conserved end residues are part of each CDR3. A D gene is named only where the DNA matches it firmly. Clone size appears in some rows only: once, few, many, or a class for an expanded clone.

size: .; V: TRBV19; J: TRBJ1-2; D: .; CDR3: CASSIDSYRVTRGYTF; DNA: TGTGCCAGTAGTATAGATTCGTACAGGGTAACGCGTGGCTACACCTTC
size: once; V: TRBV7-9; J: TRBJ2-7; D: .; CDR3: CASSHPGSYEQYF; DNA: TGTGCCAGCAGCCATCCGGGATCCTACGAGCAGTACTTC
size: .; V: TRBV5-6; J: TRBJ2-5; D: .; CDR3: CASSLGSLGKETQYF; DNA: TGTGCCAGCAGCTTGGGATCTCTGGGGAAAGAGACCCAGTACTTC
size: .; V: TRBV5-4; J: TRBJ2-5; D: .; CDR3: CASSLNQETQYF; DNA: TGTGCCAGCAGCCTGAACCAAGAGACCCAGTACTTC
size: .; V: TRBV6-5; J: TRBJ2-2; D: .; CDR3: CASGGLDTGELFF; DNA: TGTGCCAGTGGGGGCTTGGACACCGGGGAGCTGTTTTTT
size: .; V: TRBV19; J: TRBJ2-2; D: .; CDR3: CASSILWTEDTGELFF; DNA: TGTGCCAGTAGTATTCTTTGGACAGAGGACACCGGGGAGCTGTTTTTT
size: .; V: TRBV7-3; J: TRBJ2-7; D: .; CDR3: CASSSQGGYEQYF; DNA: TGTGCCAGCAGCTCGCAAGGCGGATACGAGCAGTACTTC
size: once; V: TRBV19; J: TRBJ1-1; D: .; CDR3: CASSFSPQGMNTEAFF; DNA: TGTGCCAGTAGCTTTTCCCCCCAGGGAATGAACACTGAAGCTTTCTTT
size: .; V: TRBV6-5; J: TRBJ2-7; D: .; CDR3: CASSYGGNSYEQYF; DNA: TGTGCCAGCAGTTATGGGGGAAATTCCTACGAGCAGTACTTC
size: .; V: TRBV19; J: TRBJ2-1; D: TRBD2; CDR3: CASRGLADYNEQFF; DNA: TGTGCCAGTAGAGGACTAGCGGACTACAATGAGCAGTTCTTC
size: .; V: TRBV28; J: TRBJ2-7; D: .; CDR3: CATSSYEQYF; DNA: TGTGCCACCTCCTCCTACGAGCAGTACTTC
size: .; V: TRBV7-6; J: TRBJ2-7; D: .; CDR3: CASSLVGRGSYEQYF; DNA: TGTGCCAGCAGCTTAGTTGGACGGGGGTCCTACGAGCAGTACTTC
size: .; V: TRBV6-1; J: TRBJ1-5; D: TRBD1; CDR3: CASRRTGESNQPQHF; DNA: TGTGCCAGCAGGAGGACAGGGGAGAGCAATCAGCCCCAGCATTTT
size: .; V: TRBV28; J: TRBJ1-1; D: .; CDR3: CASSPPENTEAFF; DNA: TGTGCCAGCAGTCCCCCCGAAAACACTGAAGCTTTCTTT
size: .; V: TRBV27; J: TRBJ1-2; D: TRBD1; CDR3: CASSSGQGARTF; DNA: TGTGCCAGCAGTTCAGGACAGGGGGCTCGCACCTTC
size: .; V: TRBV29-1; J: TRBJ2-5; D: .; CDR3: CSVERGPQETQYF; DNA: TGCAGCGTTGAACGAGGGCCCCAAGAGACCCAGTACTTC
size: once; V: TRBV6-5; J: TRBJ2-7; D: .; CDR3: CASSHPGREQYF; DNA: TGTGCCAGCAGCCACCCCGGTAGAGAGCAGTACTTC
size: few; V: TRBV30; J: TRBJ1-1; D: .; CDR3: CAWSVLGGSVTEAFF; DNA: TGTGCCTGGAGTGTACTTGGAGGTAGTGTCACTGAAGCTTTCTTT
size: .; V: TRBV19; J: TRBJ2-1; D: TRBD2; CDR3: CASRNRLAPSYNEQFF; DNA: TGTGCCAGTAGGAATCGACTAGCGCCCTCCTACAATGAGCAGTTCTTC
size: .; V: TRBV7-7; J: TRBJ2-7; D: TRBD2; CDR3: CASSRTSGSWEQYF; DNA: TGTGCCAGCAGCCGGACTAGCGGGAGTTGGGAGCAGTACTTC
size: .; V: TRBV6-5; J: TRBJ1-1; D: TRBD1; CDR3: CASSRQGNTEAFF; DNA: TGTGCCAGCAGTCGACAGGGGAACACTGAAGCTTTCTTT
size: .; V: TRBV5-3; J: TRBJ2-4; D: TRBD2; CDR3: CARSRFTGLAEDLAKNIQYF; DNA: TGTGCCAGAAGCAGGTTTACTGGACTAGCGGAGGACCTAGCCAAAAACATTCAGTACTTC
size: .; V: TRBV11-2; J: TRBJ2-7; D: .; CDR3: CASSQRSQGSSEQYF; DNA: TGTGCCAGCAGCCAAAGGTCCCAGGGTTCAAGCGAGCAGTACTTC
size: .; V: TRBV29-1; J: TRBJ2-7; D: TRBD2; CDR3: CSVLTSGRGYEQYF; DNA: TGCAGCGTACTAACTAGCGGGAGGGGATACGAGCAGTACTTC
size: .; V: TRBV5-8; J: TRBJ1-6; D: TRBD1; CDR3: CASRPRQGENSPLHF; DNA: TGTGCCAGCAGACCTAGACAGGGGGAGAATTCACCCCTCCACTTT
size: .; V: TRBV7-9; J: TRBJ2-7; D: .; CDR3: CASRPDRAEQYF; DNA: TGTGCCAGCAGGCCGGACAGAGCCGAGCAGTACTTC
size: .; V: TRBV23-1; J: TRBJ1-5; D: .; CDR3: CASNRRSNQPQHF; DNA: TGCGCCAGCAACCGGCGTAGCAATCAGCCCCAGCATTTT
size: .; V: TRBV29-1; J: TRBJ2-2; D: TRBD1; CDR3: CSVGQGFSGELFF; DNA: TGCAGCGTTGGACAGGGGTTTTCCGGGGAGCTGTTTTTT